Following are 27 T cell receptor beta chains from one sample sequenced in a study of T cell responses to AZD1222 COVID-19 vaccine. Some clones are missing from TCRdb's copy, which holds only in-frame ones; the method was immunoSEQ multiplex PCR. The profile shows 96,000 or so clones, about nine tenths of them singletons. The source material was peripheral blood, sampled on day 0 of AZD1222 vaccination. All receptors come from an adult in good health.

The chain employs TRBV7-9 and TRBJ1-6; 9 bases line up with TRBD1. The CDR3 contains 15 residues. The J segment lost 9 bases and the V segment lost 5 bases, leaving 8 bases of the junction unmatched. Germline loops: CDR1 SEHNR, CDR2 FQNEAQ (reference sequence). DNA of the CDR3: TGTGCCAGCAGCATACCGGGACAGGGCACTTCACCCCTCCACTTT. It translates to CASSIPGQGTSPLHF.

V gene TRBV5-1 combines with J gene TRBJ1-1; D unclear. From germline, CDR1 is SGHRS and CDR2 YFSETQ. The V and J ends lost 4 bases and 1 base respectively, with 14 bases between them. There are 15 residues in the CDR3. In DNA, the CDR3 is TGCGCCAGCAGCCCCCCGGGTCGGGGGAACACTGAAGCTTTCTTT. Translating it yields CASSPPGRGNTEAFF.

V usage is TRBV27 and J usage is TRBJ1-2; D uncertain. Germline values: CDR1 MNHEY, CDR2 SMNVEV (reference sequence). The V and J ends lost 6 bases and 1 base respectively, with 9 bases between them. The CDR3 length is 13 residues. CDR3 residues: CASRLLGNYGYTF. The DNA for the CDR3 is TGTGCCAGCAGGTTGTTGGGTAACTATGGCTACACCTTC.

V is TRBV5-1 and J is TRBJ1-2, with 10 bases identical to TRBD1. Unmatched junction bases numbered 11, after V lost 4 bases and J lost 8 bases. The CDR3 has 15 amino acids. Germline values: CDR1 SGHRS, CDR2 YFSETQ. The CDR3 nucleotides are TGCGCCAGCAGCCCTGGACAGGGGGGTTCTGAAGGCTACACCTTC. This codes for CASSPGQGGSEGYTF.

The rearrangement links TRBV9 to TRBJ1-2, with TRBD1 as a possible D gene (5 bases). Trimming stripped 3 bases from V and 4 bases from J, with 16 bases between. The CDR3 is 15 amino acids. CDR1 is SGDLS, CDR2 YYNGEE, per germline. The CDR3, as DNA: TGTGCCAGCAGCGCCTGGGGGGGTTCGGGCTATGGCTACACCTTC. Amino acid sequence: CASSAWGGSGYGYTF. The full variable domain, with the rest looked up from reference TRBV9 and TRBJ1-2, is DSGVTQTPKHLITATGQRVTLRCSPRSGDLSVYWYQQSLDQGLQFLIQYYNGEERAKGNILERFSAQQFPDLHSELNLSSLELGDSALYFCASSAWGGSGYGYTFGSGTRLTVV.

The genes are TRBV7-2 and TRBJ2-3; D remains unclear. The CDR3 is made up of 14 amino acids. Germline values: CDR1 SGHTA, CDR2 FQGNSA. Trimming removed 5 bases from V and 2 bases from J, with 11 bases in between. The CDR3 DNA reads as TGTGCCAGCAGCGTTAGGGTTTCCACAGATACGCAGTATTTT. This sequence encodes CASSVRVSTDTQYF.

The chain combines TRBV27 with TRBJ2-5; 16 nucleotides align to TRBD2. This CDR3 is built from 20 residues. V was clipped by 6 bases and J by 5 bases; unmatched bases: 18. CDR1 is MNHEY and CDR2 is SMNVEV in the germline V gene (reference sequence). The CDR3 loop is CASRGLAPGLAGGPGETQYF. CDR3 bases: TGTGCCAGCAGAGGGCTAGCCCCGGGACTAGCGGGGGGGCCGGGTGAGACCCAGTACTTC.

The CDR3 reads CASVGSGSSAEAFF. The CDR3 DNA follows: TGCGCCAGCGTGGGTTCCGGGTCCAGCGCTGAAGCTTTCTTT. The rearrangement joins TRBV23-1 to TRBJ1-1; D not resolved. TRBV23-1 is reported as an ORF; its role is uncertain. The CDR3 covers 14 residues. Trimming pared 8 bases from V and 6 bases from J, leaving 19 bases between.

The chain joins TRBV4-3 to TRBJ1-2; D is unresolved. V dropped 3 bases and J dropped 2 bases, with 10 bases sitting between them. Germline V gene lookup returns CDR1 LGHNA and CDR2 YSLEER. This CDR3 comprises 14 residues. The CDR3 reads CASSHRASNYGYTF. Here the CDR3 DNA reads TGCGCCAGCAGCCATCGGGCCTCGAACTATGGCTACACCTTC.

This clone was counted only a few times. The chain links TRBV7-3 to TRBJ1-6; maybe TRBD1 (6 bases). The CDR3 consists of 14 residues. V lost 3 bases, J lost 7 bases, and 10 bases lay in between. CDR1 and CDR2 from the germline V gene are SGHTA and FQGTGA. CDR3 amino acids: CASSLVGQNSPLHF. The CDR3 DNA is TGTGCCAGCAGCTTGGTGGGACAAAATTCACCCCTCCACTTT. Full variable domain (missing parts from reference TRBV7-3 and TRBJ1-6): GAGVSQTPSNKVTEKGKYVELRCDPISGHTALYWYRQSLGQGPEFLIYFQGTGAADDSGLPNDRFFAVRPEGSVSTLKIQRTERGDSAVYLCASSLVGQNSPLHFGNGTRLTVT.

This clone was seen just once. The chain combines TRBV7-9 with TRBJ2-1; TRBD2 agrees at 13 bases. With 4 bases clipped from V and 0 bases from J, the junction kept 9 bases outside the gene matches. Germline assignment: CDR1 SEHNR and CDR2 FQNEAQ (reference sequence). The CDR3 contains 19 residues. CDR3 residues: CASSSTSGGRLSSYNEQFF. The CDR3 bases are TGTGCCAGCAGCTCGACTAGCGGGGGGCGGTTAAGCTCCTACAATGAGCAGTTCTTC.

The chain employs TRBV5-1 and TRBJ2-1; either TRBD1 or TRBD2 may fit D (6 bases each). V lost 4 bases to trimming and J lost 0 bases, with 17 bases between them. Germline loops: CDR1 SGHRS, CDR2 YFSETQ. The CDR3 contains 17 residues. The CDR3 reads CASSPTWGAPSYNEQFF. In DNA form, the CDR3 reads TGCGCCAGCAGCCCCACTTGGGGGGCGCCCTCCTACAATGAGCAGTTCTTC.

The chain carries TRBV7-8 and TRBJ2-7, with TRBD1 matching 8 bases. In germline, CDR1 is SGHVS, CDR2 FQNEAQ. The CDR3 covers 15 residues. The V gene end was trimmed by 5 bases and the J gene end by 1 base; junction bases not matched to a gene: 7. The CDR3 DNA sequence: TGTGCCAGCAGCATCAGACAGGGGATATCCTACGAGCAGTACTTC. Translating gives CASSIRQGISYEQYF.

This chain connects TRBV5-6 to TRBJ1-1; 7 bases match TRBD1. Germline V lookup: CDR1 SGHDT, CDR2 YYEEEE. With 2 bases clipped from V and 0 bases from J, the junction kept 7 bases outside the gene matches. The CDR3 spans 16 residues. The CDR3 nucleotides are TGTGCCAGCAGCTTTGGGACAGCCTTCATGAACACTGAAGCTTTCTTT. Protein: CASSFGTAFMNTEAFF.

The rearrangement uses TRBV13 and TRBJ2-5; 8 nucleotides line up with TRBD1. CDR1 PRHDT and CDR2 FYEKMQ come from the germline V gene (reference sequence). This CDR3 is built from 13 residues. V was clipped by 6 bases and J by 1 base; unmatched bases: 1. CDR3 coding DNA: TGTGCCAGCAGGACAGGGGCCCAAGAGACCCAGTACTTC. This encodes CASRTGAQETQYF. Looking up the rest from reference TRBV13 and TRBJ2-5 gives the full variable domain: AAGVIQSPRHLIKEKRETATLKCYPIPRHDTVYWYQQGPGQDPQFLISFYEKMQSDKGSIPDRFSAQQFSDYHSELNMSSLELGDSALYFCASRTGAQETQYFGPGTRLLVL.

The chain has TRBV28 and TRBJ1-2, with 7 bases lining up with TRBD1. Germline V gene sequence: CDR1 MDHEN, CDR2 SYDVKM. The junction had 5 bases not matched to a gene; V was cut back by 6 bases and J by 4 bases. The CDR3 spans 13 residues. This CDR3 is CASRGQSTYGYTF. The CDR3 bases are TGTGCCAGCAGGGGACAGTCCACCTATGGCTACACCTTC.

The CDR3 region has the DNA TGCGCCAGCAGCCAAGATCGCAGGGACAGGGGGCCCGAGCAGTACTTC. It specifies CASSQDRRDRGPEQYF. The genes are TRBV4-1 and TRBJ2-7; 12 nucleotides line up with TRBD1. This CDR3 is built from 16 residues. The trim removed 0 bases at V and 6 bases at J, leaving 6 bases unmatched. Germline values: CDR1 MGHRA, CDR2 YSYEKL.

The V and J genes are TRBV29-1 and TRBJ1-1; no reliable D call. The ends were cut back, 4 bases at V and 0 bases at J, with 9 bases in the middle. Germline CDR1 SQVTM, CDR2 ANQGSEA. The CDR3 contains 13 residues. Here the CDR3 DNA reads TGCAGCGTTGGAGAAGGAGTGAACACTGAAGCTTTCTTT. Translation: CSVGEGVNTEAFF.

This clone was recorded only once. The V call is TRBV6-1, the J call TRBJ1-5; no clear D. The CDR3 has 13 residues. V dropped 3 bases and J dropped 2 bases, with 5 bases sitting between them. Germline V gene sequence: CDR1 MNHNS, CDR2 SASEGT. CDR3 sequence reads: CASSDGGNQPQHF. The CDR3 DNA sequence: TGTGCCAGCAGTGACGGGGGCAATCAGCCCCAGCATTTT.

This sequence joins TRBV6-5 and TRBJ1-4; tentative D call: TRBD1 (5 bases). From germline, CDR1 is MNHEY and CDR2 SVGAGI. This CDR3 region has 15 residues. V was cut by 0 bases and J by 7 bases, with 12 bases left in between. The CDR3 nucleotides are TGTGCCAGCAGTTACTCCCTGGTAAGGGGTGAAAAACTGTTTTTT. This codes for CASSYSLVRGEKLFF.

V and J are TRBV14 and TRBJ1-5, with 9 bases aligning to TRBD1. There are 19 residues in the CDR3. Trimming took 4 bases from V and 0 from J; bases not matched to a gene: 13. Germline values: CDR1 SGHDN, CDR2 FVKESK. The CDR3 bases are TGTGCCAGCAGCCCCCGGGACAGGGAAATATTTTATAGCAATCAGCCCCAGCATTTT. This translates into CASSPRDREIFYSNQPQHF.

J is TRBJ1-6 and V is TRBV24-1; unclear D gene. The V end lost 4 bases, the J end lost 7 bases, and 10 bases lay between the germline ends. The CDR3 runs 14 residues. Looked up from germline, CDR1 is KGHDR and CDR2 is SFDVKD. DNA for the CDR3: TGTGCCACCAGTGACGGGCGGAGGAATTCACCCCTCCACTTT. It yields the protein CATSDGRRNSPLHF.

The V call is TRBV28, the J call TRBJ1-2, with D maybe TRBD1 (5 bases). CDR3 length: 21 residues. The germline CDR1 and CDR2 sequences are MDHEN and SYDVKM. Trimming removed 3 bases at V and 8 bases at J, with 37 bases between. CDR3 sequence: CASSFLIEYPNFQGSLMGYTF. CDR3 DNA: TGTGCCAGCAGTTTCTTGATCGAGTATCCGAATTTTCAGGGTTCTCTCATGGGCTACACCTTC.

The rearrangement uses TRBV5-4 and TRBJ1-2, with 7 bases matching TRBD1. CDR3 size: 14 residues. Germline V gene lookup returns CDR1 SGHNT and CDR2 YYREEE (reference sequence). V trimming: 4 bases; J trimming: 2 bases; junction bases outside the gene matches: 5. For the CDR3, the DNA is TGTGCCAGCAGCCTCCTGACAGGGAACTATGGCTACACCTTC. As protein: CASSLLTGNYGYTF.

This clone was found many times. This chain links TRBV19 with TRBJ1-2, with D unresolved. CDR1 and CDR2 from the germline V gene are LNHDA and SQIVND (reference sequence). Trimming removed 7 bases from V and 7 bases from J, with 16 bases in between. The CDR3 sequence is 13 residues long. CDR3 coding DNA: TGTGCCAGTAAGGCAGCGACCTATGGTGGCTACACCTTC. Protein: CASKAATYGGYTF.

J is TRBJ1-5 and V is TRBV6-5, with D perhaps TRBD1 (5 bases). V dropped 8 bases and J dropped 0 bases, with 14 bases sitting between them. The germline V gene encodes CDR1 MNHEY and CDR2 SVGAGI. The CDR3 extends over 15 amino acids. DNA for the CDR3: TGTGCCAGCTGTTCGGGGCAGTATAGCAATCAGCCCCAGCATTTT. Amino acid sequence: CASCSGQYSNQPQHF.

This chain links TRBV5-1 with TRBJ2-2, with TRBD1 identical over 7 bases. CDR3 length: 14 residues. Germline loops: CDR1 SGHRS, CDR2 YFSETQ. With 5 bases clipped from V and 2 bases from J, the junction kept 3 bases outside the gene matches. The CDR3 reads CASRGTDNTGELFF. Here the CDR3 DNA reads TGCGCCAGCAGGGGGACAGACAACACCGGGGAGCTGTTTTTT.